A single count supports the clone carrying this T cell receptor (beta chain). V was clipped by 4 bases and J by 3 bases; unmatched bases: 7. CDR3 length equals 18 residues. Time point denoted: newly diagnosed GD, antithyroid drugs for less than 3 months. PBMCs were the source of the RNA used for TCR sequencing. Sequencing libraries for TCR beta were prepared with iRepertoire HTBI primers and Arm-PCR of CDR3 regions. TCRdb fed the multiplex PCR reads into MiXCR, producing one record per CDR3 protein. The table lists 500,000 or so distinct CDR3 sequences, 15% to 20% of them singletons. The sample belongs to a study of regulatory T cells in long-lasting Graves disease. This sample also belongs to another study, concerning T cells in Graves' hyperthyroidism and ophthalmopathy. This second report adds: The HTBI primer set was used in a first-round RT-PCR of the TCR CDR3.

Sequences were derived from peripheral blood mononuclear cells (PBMCs), sampled at new diagnosis, from a patient treated with antithyroid drugs. The chain carries TRBV12-3 or TRBV12-4 and TRBJ2-1; 15 nucleotides agree with TRBD2. The origin of this receptor is a man aged 40-49 years with Graves disease. CDR3 DNA: TGTGCCAGCAGTTACTGGACTAGCGGGAGGGCCTACTACAATGAGCAGTTCTTC. This gives the protein CASSYWTSGRAYYNEQFF.